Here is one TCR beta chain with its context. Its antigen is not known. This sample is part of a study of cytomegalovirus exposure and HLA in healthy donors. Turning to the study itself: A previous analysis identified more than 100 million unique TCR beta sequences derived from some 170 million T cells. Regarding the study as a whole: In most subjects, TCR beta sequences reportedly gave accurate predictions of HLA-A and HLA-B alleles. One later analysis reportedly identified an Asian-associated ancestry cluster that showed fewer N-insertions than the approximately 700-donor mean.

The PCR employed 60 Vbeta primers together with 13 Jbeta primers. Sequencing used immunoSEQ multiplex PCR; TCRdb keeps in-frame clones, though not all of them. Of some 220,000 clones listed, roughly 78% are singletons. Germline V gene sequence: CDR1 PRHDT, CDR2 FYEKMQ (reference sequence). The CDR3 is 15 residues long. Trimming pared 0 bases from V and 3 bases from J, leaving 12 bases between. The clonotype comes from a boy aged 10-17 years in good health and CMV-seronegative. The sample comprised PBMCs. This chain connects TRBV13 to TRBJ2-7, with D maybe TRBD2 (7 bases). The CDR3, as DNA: TGTGCCAGCAGCTTAGGACAGGGAGGGTACTACGAGCAGTACTTC. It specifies CASSLGQGGYYEQYF. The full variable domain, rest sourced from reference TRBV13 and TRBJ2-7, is AAGVIQSPRHLIKEKRETATLKCYPIPRHDTVYWYQQGPGQDPQFLISFYEKMQSDKGSIPDRFSAQQFSDYHSELNMSSLELGDSALYFCASSLGQGGYYEQYFGPGTRLTVT.